These 32 T cell receptor beta chains were all obtained from the same sample, sequenced in a study of cytomegalovirus exposure and HLA in healthy donors. The PCR used 60 Vbeta and 13 Jbeta primers. Sequenced by immunoSEQ multiplex PCR; TCRdb stores in-frame clones only, minus some. The sample lists about 100,000 clones, 81% occurring once. The material sequenced was PBMCs. All receptors come from a woman aged 70 to 79 in good health and CMV-seropositive.

V gene TRBV18 combines with J gene TRBJ2-5; D remains ambiguous. The end of the DNA is better explained by TRBJ2-7, so the J call may be wrong. Germline loops: CDR1 KGHSH, CDR2 LQKENI. CDR3 length equals 14 residues. This CDR3 is CASSPHSTSYEQYF. CDR3 bases: TGTGCCAGCTCACCACACAGTACTTCCTACGAGCAGTACTTC.

The genes are TRBV11-3 and TRBJ2-3, with 14 bases that match TRBD2. The V gene's germline CDR1 is SGHNT and CDR2 YENEEA. With 5 bases clipped from V and 8 bases from J, the junction kept 12 bases outside the gene matches. This CDR3 comprises 17 residues. CDR3 nucleotide sequence: TGTGCCAGCAGCGGACAATCTTCCGGGACTAGCGGGAGTACGCAGTATTTT. Amino acid sequence: CASSGQSSGTSGSTQYF.

The genes are TRBV7-9 and TRBJ2-5; TRBD2 might be the D (6 bases). The germline V gene has CDR1 SEHNR and CDR2 FQNEAQ (reference sequence). This CDR3 region has 15 residues. Trimming cost V 5 bases and J 2 bases, with 15 bases left between them. CDR3 in amino acids: CASSAPGLRQETQYF. The DNA for the CDR3 is TGTGCCAGCAGCGCTCCGGGACTTAGACAAGAGACCCAGTACTTC.

Regarding this clone: The CDR3 end shows no conserved phenylalanine or tryptophan, and so a read error is likely. The DNA is omitted, as the CDR3 cannot be located on it reliably, and the CDR3 follows TCRdb's listing. The CDR3 is CASTPPGVG. V gene TRBV13 combines with J gene TRBJ2-7; TRBD2 is the table's D call and was not checked against the DNA. The CDR3 contains 9 residues when both ends are counted. Germline CDR1 reads PRHDT; CDR2 reads FYEKMQ (reference sequence).

The chain combines TRBV18 with TRBJ1-2, with 9 bases fitting TRBD1. The CDR3 spans 15 residues. Germline CDR1 reads KGHSH; CDR2 reads LQKENI. V gave up 3 bases and J gave up 4 bases; unmatched junction bases: 6. The chain's CDR3 is CASSPEDRGGYGYTF. In DNA form, the CDR3 reads TGTGCCAGCTCACCCGAGGACAGGGGAGGCTATGGCTACACCTTC.

The chain couples TRBV19 to TRBJ2-1; 16 positions agree with TRBD2. The CDR3 loop spans 18 amino acids. Per germline, CDR1 LNHDA and CDR2 SQIVND (reference sequence). The trim removed 6 bases at V and 3 bases at J, leaving 8 bases unmatched. The CDR3 region has the DNA TGTGCCAGTAGGAAAGGGACTAGCGGGAGGGCCTTCTACAATGAGCAGTTCTTC. Encoded protein: CASRKGTSGRAFYNEQFF. The entire variable domain, with the rest obtained from reference TRBV19 and TRBJ2-1, is as follows: DGGITQSPKYLFRKEGQNVTLSCEQNLNHDAMYWYRQDPGQGLRLIYYSQIVNDFQKGDIAEGYSVSREKKESFPLTVTSAQKNPTAFYLCASRKGTSGRAFYNEQFFGPGTRLTVL.

This clone was recorded once. This chain joins TRBV2 and TRBJ2-1; no definite D call. Germline V gives CDR1 SNHLY, CDR2 FYNNEI. The CDR3 runs to 15 residues. V dropped 3 bases and J dropped 9 bases, with 18 bases sitting between them. CDR3 nucleotides: TGTGCCAGCAGTGAGTCTCAGGTAGGCCGCACTGAGCAGTTCTTC. Translation: CASSESQVGRTEQFF.

V and J are TRBV5-5 and TRBJ2-3; TRBD1 aligns across 7 bases. Germline V CDR1 and CDR2: SGHKS, YYEKEE (reference sequence). The CDR3 sequence is 14 residues long. V was clipped by 4 bases and J by 1 base; unmatched bases: 3. CDR3 loop: CASSPDRGTDTQYF. DNA for the CDR3: TGTGCCAGCAGCCCCGACAGGGGCACAGATACGCAGTATTTT.

The chain recombines TRBV30 with TRBJ2-7, with TRBD1 matching 12 bases. The CDR3 has 14 amino acids. The germline V gene has CDR1 GTSNPN and CDR2 SVGIG (reference sequence). The V gene end was trimmed by 2 bases and the J gene end by 6 bases; junction bases not matched to a gene: 5. This CDR3 is CAWSPGQGAFEQYF. In DNA, the CDR3 is TGTGCCTGGAGTCCGGGACAGGGGGCGTTCGAGCAGTACTTC. Full variable domain (missing parts from reference TRBV30 and TRBJ2-7): SQTIHQWPATLVQPVGSPLSLECTVEGTSNPNLYWYRQAAGRGLQLLFYSVGIGQISSEVPQNLSASRPQDRQFILSSKKLLLSDSGFYLCAWSPGQGAFEQYFGPGTRLTVT.

This clone was observed a handful of times. The chain couples TRBV6-5 to TRBJ2-7; 8 bases fit TRBD2. This CDR3 contains 14 residues. V shed 3 bases and J 5 bases; nucleotides not matched to a gene: 6. Germline CDR1 MNHEY, CDR2 SVGAGI. CDR3 region: CASSYQRGHNEQYF. DNA of the CDR3: TGTGCCAGCAGTTATCAGCGGGGGCACAACGAGCAGTACTTC.

The CDR3 protein is CAWTGRTEAFF. Here the CDR3 DNA reads TGTGCCTGGACAGGGAGGACTGAAGCTTTCTTT. This rearrangement joins TRBV30 to TRBJ1-1, with D possibly matching TRBD1 (5 bases). Deletions cut 4 bases from V and 5 bases from J, with 8 bases between. The CDR3 has 11 residues. CDR1 and CDR2 (germline): GTSNPN, SVGIG (reference sequence).

The rearrangement uses TRBV7-9 and TRBJ1-3, with TRBD1 matching 10 bases. The ends lost 4 bases at V and 4 bases at J; junction bases unmatched: 4. Germline CDR1 and CDR2: SEHNR and FQNEAQ (reference sequence). The CDR3 sequence is 15 residues long. The CDR3 reads CASSSTGGRGNTIYF. The CDR3 DNA is TGTGCCAGCAGCTCGACAGGGGGCCGAGGAAACACCATATATTTT. Full variable domain (missing parts from reference TRBV7-9 and TRBJ1-3): DTGVSQNPRHKITKRGQNVTFRCDPISEHNRLYWYRQTLGQGPEFLTYFQNEAQLEKSRLLSDRFSAERPKGSFSTLEIQRTEQGDSAMYLCASSSTGGRGNTIYFGEGSWLTVV.

V and J are TRBV5-1 and TRBJ1-3; TRBD1 is a possible D gene (6 bases). Trimming removed 4 bases from V and 4 bases from J, with 24 bases in between. Germline values: CDR1 SGHRS, CDR2 YFSETQ. CDR3 length equals 18 residues. The CDR3 DNA reads as TGCGCCAGCAGCCCCAACCCCCCTGGGGGGGCAAGAGGAAACACCATATATTTT. Encoded protein: CASSPNPPGGARGNTIYF.

About this clone: The junction departs from the called germline gene at one end, perhaps through a read error. The chain has TRBV7-9 and TRBJ1-4; weak D call: TRBD1 (6 bases). Germline loops: CDR1 SEHNR, CDR2 FQNEAQ (reference sequence). The CDR3 contains 16 residues. CDR3 sequence reads: CSSSLSWDTLNEKLFF. CDR3 nucleotides: TGTTCCAGCAGCTTAAGTTGGGACACCCTTAATGAAAAACTGTTTTTT.

The J gene is TRBJ1-2, the V gene TRBV30; TRBD1 matches 7 bases. CDR1 is GTSNPN and CDR2 is SVGIG in the germline V gene (reference sequence). This CDR3 comprises 13 residues. The V and J ends lost 5 bases and 4 bases, in that order; junction bases with no gene match: 7. The CDR3 reads CAWGTGVGYGYTF. CDR3 sequence (DNA): TGTGCCTGGGGTACAGGGGTAGGCTATGGCTACACCTTC.

J is TRBJ2-1 and V is TRBV6-1; TRBD2 agrees at 8 bases. This CDR3 region has 14 residues. Looked up from germline, CDR1 is MNHNS and CDR2 is SASEGT. Unmatched junction bases numbered 8, after V lost 6 bases and J lost 7 bases. The CDR3 reads CASREIAGPNEQFF. The CDR3, as DNA: TGTGCCAGCAGGGAAATAGCGGGGCCTAATGAGCAGTTCTTC.

This clone was seen more than once but under ten times. The J gene is TRBJ2-7, the V gene TRBV4-3; TRBD2 matches at 12 bases. J lost 5 bases, V lost 7 bases, and 12 bases had no gene match. Per germline, CDR1 LGHNA and CDR2 YSLEER. This CDR3 has 16 residues. The CDR3, as DNA: TGCGCCAGCACCTGTCCGGGACTAGCGGGTGCTGACGAGCAGTACTTC. Its protein is CASTCPGLAGADEQYF.

Regarding this clone: At one of its ends the junction is not consistent with the germline gene, which may arise from a read error. The chain recombines TRBV9 with TRBJ2-1; D not resolved. Germline loops: CDR1 SGDLS, CDR2 YYNGEE. The CDR3 spans 16 residues. In DNA, the CDR3 is TGCGCCAGCAGCGTACTCGACTCCGGCTCCTACAATGAGCAGTTCTTC. Its translation is CASSVLDSGSYNEQFF.

This clone was observed a few times. The chain has TRBV18 and TRBJ1-5; TRBD1 might be the D (5 bases). V shed 3 bases and J shed 4 bases, with 13 bases lying between them. Germline V gene data show CDR1 as KGHSH and CDR2 as LQKENI. The CDR3 is 15 amino acids. The CDR3 loop reads CASSPGRERNQPQHF. The CDR3, as DNA: TGTGCCAGCTCACCGGGGCGCGAACGAAATCAGCCCCAGCATTTT.

The V call is TRBV4-1, the J call TRBJ1-2; no reliable D call. V lost 0 bases to trimming and J lost 3 bases, with 14 bases between them. Germline CDR1 reads MGHRA; CDR2 reads YSYEKL. The CDR3 extends over 16 amino acids. This chain's CDR3 is CASSQEKRPTDYGYTF. DNA for the CDR3: TGCGCCAGCAGCCAAGAGAAGCGACCCACGGACTATGGCTACACCTTC.

The chain has TRBV28 and TRBJ2-3, with D perhaps matching TRBD2 (5 bases). The CDR3 contains 14 residues. The germline V gene encodes CDR1 MDHEN and CDR2 SYDVKM. V lost 6 bases to trimming and J lost 4 bases, with 14 bases between them. DNA of the CDR3: TGTGCCAGCAGACCCGGGGTAAGGCCAGATACGCAGTATTTT. Translation: CASRPGVRPDTQYF. The whole variable domain, filled in from reference TRBV28 and TRBJ2-3, reads DVKVTQSSRYLVKRTGEKVFLECVQDMDHENMFWYRQDPGLGLRLIYFSYDVKMKEKGDIPEGYSVSREKKERFSLILESASTNQTSMYLCASRPGVRPDTQYFGPGTRLTVL.

The chain carries TRBV7-2 and TRBJ2-5, with D possibly matching TRBD2 (6 bases). This CDR3 has 16 amino acids. CDR1 is SGHTA and CDR2 is FQGNSA in the germline V gene. V lost 4 bases to trimming and J lost 2 bases, with 17 bases between them. In DNA form, the CDR3 reads TGTGCCAGCAGCTCCGGGACTCGAGGGAGACAAGAGACCCAGTACTTC. Encoded protein: CASSSGTRGRQETQYF.

CDR3 region: CASSVGYSGGQETQYF. The DNA of the CDR3 is TGTGCCAGCAGCGTAGGCTATAGCGGGGGTCAAGAGACCCAGTACTTC. The V call is TRBV9, the J call TRBJ2-5, with TRBD2 matching over 9 bases. This CDR3 region has 16 residues. Germline assignment: CDR1 SGDLS and CDR2 YYNGEE. V dropped 0 bases and J dropped 2; count of bases not matched to a gene: 5.

This clone was counted a few times. The chain has TRBV7-2 and TRBJ2-7; 7 nucleotides line up with TRBD2. The CDR3 length is 15 residues. The germline CDR1 and CDR2 sequences are SGHTA and FQGNSA. The V segment lost 3 bases and the J segment 2 bases; nucleotides outside the gene matches: 7. The CDR3 DNA follows: TGTGCCAGCAGCTTTGCCTCTAGCGGAACCTACGAGCAGTACTTC. Its protein product is CASSFASSGTYEQYF.

This clone occurred once. V is TRBV28 and J is TRBJ2-4; a possible D gene is TRBD1 (5 bases). The length of the CDR3 is 14 residues. CDR1 is MDHEN and CDR2 is SYDVKM in the germline V gene. V shed 7 bases and J shed 2 bases, with 12 bases lying between them. The CDR3 DNA is TGTGCCAGCATCCCCCAGGGAACCAAAAACATTCAGTACTTC. Translated: CASIPQGTKNIQYF. The full variable domain, completed using reference TRBV28 and TRBJ2-4, is DVKVTQSSRYLVKRTGEKVFLECVQDMDHENMFWYRQDPGLGLRLIYFSYDVKMKEKGDIPEGYSVSREKKERFSLILESASTNQTSMYLCASIPQGTKNIQYFGAGTRLSVL.

This chain connects TRBV4-2 to TRBJ2-5; D is perhaps TRBD1 (5 bases). With the DNA end fitting TRBJ2-7 better, the J assignment may be wrong. CDR1 and CDR2 (germline): LGHNA, YNFKEQ. This CDR3 comprises 15 residues. Written as DNA, the CDR3 is TGTGCCAGCAGCCAGGACACGTCGAGCTCCTACGAGCAGTACTTC. Translating it yields CASSQDTSSSYEQYF.

As DNA, the CDR3 is TGTGCCAGTAGTATGCCCCTCCCCCTTCACAGGGATGAAAAACTGTTTTTT. It codes for CASSMPLPLHRDEKLFF. The chain joins TRBV19 to TRBJ1-4; D possibly corresponds to TRBD1 (6 bases). The CDR3 length is 17 residues. Germline loops: CDR1 LNHDA, CDR2 SQIVND (reference sequence). V was cut by 3 bases and J by 6 bases, with 20 bases left in between.

The chain links TRBV29-1 to TRBJ2-7, with D possibly being TRBD2 (5 bases). The V end was cut by 2 bases, the J end by 1 base, with 12 bases between. This CDR3 spans 14 amino acids. The germline V gene encodes CDR1 SQVTM and CDR2 ANQGSEA. The CDR3 sequence is CSVEKVGGSYEQYF. For the CDR3, the DNA is TGCAGCGTTGAAAAGGTCGGAGGATCCTACGAGCAGTACTTC.

The chain employs TRBV5-1 and TRBJ2-1; 9 bases agree with TRBD2. Per germline, CDR1 SGHRS and CDR2 YFSETQ. The CDR3 covers 15 residues. V dropped 4 bases and J dropped 7; count of bases not matched to a gene: 9. The CDR3 reads CASSRLAGVSNEQFF. The CDR3 coding sequence is TGCGCCAGCAGCCGTTTAGCGGGAGTATCGAATGAGCAGTTCTTC.

This chain connects TRBV7-8 to TRBJ2-1, with 14 nucleotides matching TRBD2. V was clipped by 1 base and J by 9 bases; unmatched bases: 11. The CDR3 has 18 amino acids. Germline CDR1 reads SGHVS; CDR2 reads FQNEAQ. CDR3 sequence (DNA): TGTGCCAGCAGCTTAGTTGTTGGGACTAGCGGGAGAATGGGTGAGCAGTTCTTC. Protein sequence: CASSLVVGTSGRMGEQFF.

CDR3 amino acids: CASSPAQTSYMNIQYF. Written as DNA, the CDR3 is TGCGCCAGCAGCCCAGCCCAGACTAGCTATATGAACATTCAGTACTTC. The V gene is TRBV5-1, the J gene TRBJ2-4; TRBD2 aligns across 7 bases. The V segment lost 4 bases and the J segment 7 bases; nucleotides outside the gene matches: 14. Germline loops: CDR1 SGHRS, CDR2 YFSETQ. This CDR3 is built from 16 residues.

The CDR3 region is CASSIGPLLSSYNEQFF. In DNA form, the CDR3 reads TGTGCCAGTAGTATAGGCCCCCTCTTGAGCTCCTACAATGAGCAGTTCTTC. The chain couples TRBV19 to TRBJ2-1, with D hard to call. CDR1 is LNHDA, CDR2 SQIVND, per germline (reference sequence). There are 17 residues in the CDR3. V lost 1 base to trimming and J lost 0 bases, with 13 bases between them.